This TCR beta chain was identified in a study of graft-versus-host responses after intestinal transplantation. Study-level background: Recipients across the board were started on anti-thymocyte globulin induction, then kept on tacrolimus and steroids for 2 to 4 years. Findings and caveats of the study: Recipient marrow held GvH clones, some first seen in ileum or blood. Some patients had graft-donor T cell macrochimerism. In their allografts, the ratios of graft-versus-host to host-versus-graft T cell clones were high.

Concerning this clone: Its matching antigen is unknown.

This CDR3 has 16 residues. Trimming took 6 bases from V and 2 from J; bases not matched to a gene: 7. Germline CDR1 and CDR2: SGHAT and FQDESV (reference sequence). Only in-frame clones appear in the TCRdb table, and some are missing; sequencing was by immunoSEQ multiplex PCR. The table shows tens of thousands of clones, with 90% to 95% occurring only once. The sequenced sample was unstimulated CD4+ T cells sorted from spleen or lymph node cells, obtained before intestinal transplant. This receptor was obtained from a human donor who received an intestinal transplant. This chain joins TRBV11-1 and TRBJ2-1; 10 nucleotides line up with TRBD2. The DNA for the CDR3 is TGTGCCAGCAGACCGAAAGCGGGGGGGCCCTACAATGAGCAGTTCTTC. The encoded protein is CASRPKAGGPYNEQFF.